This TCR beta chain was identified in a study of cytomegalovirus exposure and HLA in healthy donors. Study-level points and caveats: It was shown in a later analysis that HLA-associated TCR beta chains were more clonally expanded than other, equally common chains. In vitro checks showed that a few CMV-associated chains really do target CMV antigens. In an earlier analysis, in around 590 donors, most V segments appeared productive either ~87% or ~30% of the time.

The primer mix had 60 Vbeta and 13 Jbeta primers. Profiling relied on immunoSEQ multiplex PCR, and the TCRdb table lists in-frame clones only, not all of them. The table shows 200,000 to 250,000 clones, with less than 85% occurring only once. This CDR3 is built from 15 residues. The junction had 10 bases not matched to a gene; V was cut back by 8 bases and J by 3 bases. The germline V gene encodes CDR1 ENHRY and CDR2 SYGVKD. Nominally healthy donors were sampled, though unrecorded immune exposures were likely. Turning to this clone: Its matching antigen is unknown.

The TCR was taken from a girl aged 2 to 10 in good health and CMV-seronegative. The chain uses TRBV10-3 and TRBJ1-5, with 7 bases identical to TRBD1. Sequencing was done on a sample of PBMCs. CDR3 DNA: TGTGCCATCCGTCGGACAGGAGACCCCAATCAGCCCCAGCATTTT. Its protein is CAIRRTGDPNQPQHF.